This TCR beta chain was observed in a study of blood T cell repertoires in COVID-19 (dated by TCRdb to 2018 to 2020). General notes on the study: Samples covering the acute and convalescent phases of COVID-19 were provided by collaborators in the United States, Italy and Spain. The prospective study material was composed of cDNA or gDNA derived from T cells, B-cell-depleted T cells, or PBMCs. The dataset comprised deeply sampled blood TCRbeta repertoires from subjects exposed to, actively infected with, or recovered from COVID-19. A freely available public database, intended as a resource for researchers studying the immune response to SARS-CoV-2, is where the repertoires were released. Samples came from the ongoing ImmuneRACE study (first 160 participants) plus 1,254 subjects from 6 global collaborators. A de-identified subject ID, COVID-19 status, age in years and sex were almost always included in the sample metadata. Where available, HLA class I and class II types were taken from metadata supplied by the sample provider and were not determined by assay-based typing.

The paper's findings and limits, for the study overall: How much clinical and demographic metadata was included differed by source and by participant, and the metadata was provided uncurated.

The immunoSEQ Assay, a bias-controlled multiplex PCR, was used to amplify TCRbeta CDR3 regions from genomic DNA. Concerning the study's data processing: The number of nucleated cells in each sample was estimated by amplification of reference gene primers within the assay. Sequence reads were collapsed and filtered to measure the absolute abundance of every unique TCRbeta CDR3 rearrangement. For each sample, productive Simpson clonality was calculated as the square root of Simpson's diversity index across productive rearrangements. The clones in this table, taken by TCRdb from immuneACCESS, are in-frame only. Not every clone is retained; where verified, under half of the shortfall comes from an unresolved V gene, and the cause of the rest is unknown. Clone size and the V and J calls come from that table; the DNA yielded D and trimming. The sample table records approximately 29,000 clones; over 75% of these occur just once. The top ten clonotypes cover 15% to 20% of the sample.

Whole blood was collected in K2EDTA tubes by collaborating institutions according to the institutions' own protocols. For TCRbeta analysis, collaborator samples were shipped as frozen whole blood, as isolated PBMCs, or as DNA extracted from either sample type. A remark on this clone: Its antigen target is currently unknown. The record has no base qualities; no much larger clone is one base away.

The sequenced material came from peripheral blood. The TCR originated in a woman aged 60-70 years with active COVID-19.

The DNA sequence is TGTGCCACATTGGACCCAGGGTACAGAGATACGCAGTATTTT. This codes for CATLDPGYRDTQYF. The chain employs TRBV10-3 and TRBJ2-3; TRBD1 is possibly the D segment (5 matching bases). V and J are truncated by 10 bases and 5 bases respectively, leaving an intervening sequence of 19 bases. The CDR3 contains 14 residues, cysteine and phenylalanine counted. Of all the DNA, just the CDR3 is kept, 42 bases in frame from base 1. The germline V gene supplies CDR1 ENHRY and CDR2 SYGVKD.